The entry below gives a single T cell receptor (beta chain) sequence along with its context. This record belongs to a study of T cell responses to AZD1222 COVID-19 vaccine. TCRdb's table, derived via immunoSEQ multiplex PCR, lists solely in-frame clones and lacks some. The repertoire includes about 150,000 clones, roughly 93% of them detected once, and around 2.1% sits in the top ten. This specimen consisted of peripheral blood, obtained 28 days after the second AZD1222 dose. The sequence was obtained from an adult who received the AZD1222 COVID-19 vaccine.

As DNA, the CDR3 is TGTGCCAGCAGCCAAAGGGGTACAGTCTCTGGAAACACCATATATTTT. It specifies CASSQRGTVSGNTIYF. V gene TRBV13 combines with J gene TRBJ1-3; maybe TRBD1 (5 bases). This CDR3 is 16 amino acids long. V was pared by 5 bases and J by 0 bases, with 14 bases between. In germline, CDR1 is PRHDT, CDR2 FYEKMQ (reference sequence).